This TCR beta chain was documented in a study of T cell changes during pregnancy in multiple sclerosis. Clones were read by immunoSEQ multiplex PCR, and TCRdb kept only the in-frame ones, dropping some. The sample lists some 37,000 clones, around 94% occurring once. This clonotype originated in a female donor with multiple sclerosis, enrolled in a pregnancy study. The sample consisted of PBMCs (not recorded whether the cells were cultured).

The CDR3 protein is CASTSGQGAKPQHF. CDR3 DNA: TGTGCCAGCACCTCTGGACAGGGGGCAAAGCCCCAGCATTTT. This chain joins TRBV28 and TRBJ1-5, with 11 bases fitting TRBD1. V lost 7 bases to trimming and J lost 8 bases; unmatched junction nucleotides: 7. This CDR3 is built from 14 residues. The germline gives CDR1 MDHEN, CDR2 SYDVKM.